A selection of T cell receptor beta chains follows, all from one sample in a study of T cells in Graves' hyperthyroidism and ophthalmopathy. TCRdb recomputed calls from the multiplex PCR reads with MiXCR, one row per CDR3 protein. The sample shows a few hundred thousand distinct CDR3 sequences, about half of them seen only once. Sample: peripheral blood or thyroid tissue (not recorded which). Receptors were obtained from a woman in her late teens or twenties with Graves' hyperthyroidism. Each CDR3 is given with its conserved first and last residue. D genes are given only for firm matches. Part of the rows lack a size; the others show once, few, many or a class for expanded clones.

v_call	j_call	clone_size	d_call	cdr3_nt	cdr3_aa
TRBV25-1	TRBJ2-1	few	.	TGTGCCAGCAGTGAATTAGGTAGCAATAAAGCCCGCAATGAGCAGTTCTTC	CASSELGSNKARNEQFF
TRBV20-1	TRBJ2-7	many	TRBD2	TGCAGTGCTAGACCTGGACTAGCGGGAATCTACGAGCAGTACTTC	CSARPGLAGIYEQYF
TRBV25-1	TRBJ2-7	many	TRBD2	TGTGCCAGCAGTGACCCCGGACTAGGGCGATACGAGCAGTACTTC	CASSDPGLGRYEQYF
TRBV5-4	TRBJ2-7	many	.	TGTGCCAGCAGCCAAATGACACGGGACGAGCAGTACTTC	CASSQMTRDEQYF
TRBV19	TRBJ2-7	.	TRBD2	TGTGCCAGTAGTATTTCTAGCGGGTACTACGAGCAGTACTTC	CASSISSGYYEQYF
TRBV7-9	TRBJ1-1	.	.	TGTGCCAGCAAGAGGCAGGCGGACACCGAAGCTTTCTTT	CASKRQADTEAFF
TRBV6-6	TRBJ2-7	.	TRBD1	TGTGCCATCAGTTATACAAGGGGACAGGGGTACGAGCAGTACTTC	CAISYTRGQGYEQYF
TRBV13	TRBJ2-1	few	.	TGTGCCAGCAGCTCCCCCTGGCATGAGCAGTTCTTC	CASSSPWHEQFF
TRBV24-1	TRBJ2-7	many	.	TGTGCCACCAGTGAGGGGAGGTTGGGAACATGCTACGAGCAGTACTTC	CATSEGRLGTCYEQYF
TRBV20-1	TRBJ2-7	many	TRBD1	TGCAGTGCTAGATATGACAGGGGCTCCTACGAGCAGTACTTC	CSARYDRGSYEQYF
TRBV7-9	TRBJ1-2	many	.	TGTGCCAGCAGCTTAAGGCCTGTGGGGGATGGCTACACCTTC	CASSLRPVGDGYTF
TRBV7-2	TRBJ2-7	once	TRBD2	TGTGCCAGCAGCTGGACTAGCGGGAGGCATCCTGGGGACGAGCAGTACTTC	CASSWTSGRHPGDEQYF
TRBV11-2	TRBJ2-7	many	.	TGTGCCAGCAGCCCACCCGGGACCCCAATTTACGAGCAGTACTTC	CASSPPGTPIYEQYF
TRBV4-3	TRBJ2-6	.	.	TGCGCCAGCAGCCAAGTGCCGGGAACTGGGGCCAACGTCCTGACTTTC	CASSQVPGTGANVLTF
TRBV5-1	TRBJ1-4	many	TRBD1	TGCGCCAGCAGCTTCGAGGGGACAGGTCACGAAAAACTGTTTTTT	CASSFEGTGHEKLFF
TRBV6-2/TRBV6-3	TRBJ2-1	.	.	TGTGCCAGCAAGGAACCTCGGGGGGCGGTAGATGAGCAGTTCTTC	CASKEPRGAVDEQFF
TRBV7-2	TRBJ2-3	.	.	TGTGCCAGCAGCTCACGGACTACCTCAGATACGCAGTATTTT	CASSSRTTSDTQYF
TRBV4-2	TRBJ2-2	many	.	TGTGCCAGCAGCCAAGGAGGGGACAACACCGGGGAGCTGTTTTTT	CASSQGGDNTGELFF
TRBV29-1	TRBJ2-7	.	.	TGCAGCGTAGACAGAGGGGGATTGGGAGAGCAGTACTTC	CSVDRGGLGEQYF
TRBV7-6	TRBJ1-2	many	TRBD1	TGTGCCAGCAGCTTAGAGGGACAGGGCAACTATGGCTACACCTTC	CASSLEGQGNYGYTF
TRBV7-2	TRBJ2-5	.	TRBD2	TGTGCCAGCAGTGCGGACGGGGGGAGACAAGAGACCCAGTACTTC	CASSADGGRQETQYF
TRBV6-5	TRBJ2-7	.	TRBD2	TGTGCCAGCAGTCAACAAGGGGGTAGCGGGACCTACGAGCAGTACTTC	CASSQQGGSGTYEQYF
TRBV29-1	TRBJ2-5	.	TRBD2	TGCAGCGTTGAAGGGGGAGGGGAAGAGACCCAGTACTTC	CSVEGGGEETQYF
TRBV20-1	TRBJ1-1	.	.	TGCAGTGCACCTAAAGGGCTAGCGGGATCTGTCACTGAAGCTTTCTTT	CSAPKGLAGSVTEAFF
TRBV11-3	TRBJ2-5	many	.	TGTGCCAGCACCATCCCCGGAGGAGGAGAGACCCAGTACTTC	CASTIPGGGETQYF
TRBV20-1	TRBJ2-7	many	TRBD1	TGCAGTGCCAAAGATACAGGGGTGTTCTACGAGCAGTACTTC	CSAKDTGVFYEQYF
TRBV2	TRBJ2-7	many	TRBD2	TGTGCCAGCAGTGTTTCGGGAGGAACCTACGAGCAGTACTTC	CASSVSGGTYEQYF
TRBV27	TRBJ1-2	few	.	TGTGCCAGCAGTAAACAGGTCTCACTCTCCTCTGGCTATGGCTACACCTTC	CASSKQVSLSSGYGYTF
TRBV20-1	TRBJ1-6	.	.	TGCAGTGTTCCAAACACACAGGAGGCTGGATATAATTCACCCCTCCACTTT	CSVPNTQEAGYNSPLHF
TRBV5-1	TRBJ2-1	.	TRBD2	TGCGCCAGCAGCTTGGATCTAGCGGGAGATATACGGGGTGAGCAGTTCTTC	CASSLDLAGDIRGEQFF
TRBV18	TRBJ1-5	few	TRBD1	TGTGCCAGCTCACCGGACAGGGACTATCAGCCCCAGCATTTT	CASSPDRDYQPQHF
TRBV7-2	TRBJ2-7	.	TRBD2	TGTGCCAGCAGCTTATCGGCTAGCGGGTACAATGAGCAGTACTTC	CASSLSASGYNEQYF
TRBV7-2	TRBJ1-4	many	.	TGTGCCAGCAGCTCGCGGGGGGCGAATCGAGGTGAAAAACTGTTTTTT	CASSSRGANRGEKLFF